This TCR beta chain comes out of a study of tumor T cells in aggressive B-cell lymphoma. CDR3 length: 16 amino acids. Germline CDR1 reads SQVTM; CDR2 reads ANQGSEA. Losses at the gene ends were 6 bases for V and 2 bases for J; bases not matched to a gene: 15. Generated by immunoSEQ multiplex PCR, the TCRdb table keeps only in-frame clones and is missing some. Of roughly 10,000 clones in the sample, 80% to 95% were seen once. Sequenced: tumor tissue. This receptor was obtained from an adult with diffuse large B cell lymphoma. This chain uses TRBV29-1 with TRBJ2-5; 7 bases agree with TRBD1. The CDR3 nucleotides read TGCAGCGTGCCCAGCCCACAGGGGATGACTCAAGAGACCCAGTACTTC. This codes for CSVPSPQGMTQETQYF.